This T cell receptor beta chain appears in the sequencing data of a study of blood T cell repertoires in COVID-19. Study-level information: Samples representing acute and convalescent COVID-19 were sourced from the United States, Italy and Spain. Sources were T cells, B-cell-depleted T cells, or PBMCs; the material itself was cDNA or gDNA.

In the original workflow: The authors estimated nucleated cell counts from reference gene primer amplification. Using immunoSEQ multiplex PCR, the repertoire was profiled, and TCRdb retains in-frame clones only, with some absent. That table furnishes V, J and clone size, whereas the DNA furnished D and trimming. The sample lists some 120,000 clones, less than 75% occurring once. This clone was seen ten or more times. Sequenced: peripheral blood. The clonotype was recovered from a human donor with acute or convalescent COVID-19. The donor label of this sample is uncertain.

Here the CDR3 reads CATSREARNEQFF. The CDR3 coding sequence is TGTGCCACCAGCAGGGAGGCCCGGAATGAGCAGTTCTTC. The V and J genes are TRBV15 and TRBJ2-1; weak D call: TRBD2 (5 bases). The CDR3 consists of 13 residues. V was shortened by 3 bases and J by 7 bases, with 10 bases between the two germline ends. Germline V gives CDR1 LNHNV, CDR2 YYDKDF (reference sequence).